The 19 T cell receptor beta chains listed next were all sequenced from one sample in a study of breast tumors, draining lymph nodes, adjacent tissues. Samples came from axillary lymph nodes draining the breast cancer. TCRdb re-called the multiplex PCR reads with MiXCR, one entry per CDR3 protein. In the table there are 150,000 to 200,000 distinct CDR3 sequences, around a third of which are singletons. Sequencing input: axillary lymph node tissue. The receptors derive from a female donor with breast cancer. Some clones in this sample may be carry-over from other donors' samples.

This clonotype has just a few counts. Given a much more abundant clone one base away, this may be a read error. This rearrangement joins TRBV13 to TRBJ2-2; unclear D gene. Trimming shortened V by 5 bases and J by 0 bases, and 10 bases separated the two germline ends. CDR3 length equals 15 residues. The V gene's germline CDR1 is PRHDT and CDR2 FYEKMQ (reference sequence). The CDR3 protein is CASSLRRTNTGELFF. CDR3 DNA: TGTGCCAGCAGCCTTCGACGGACGAACACCGGGGAGCTGTTTTTT.

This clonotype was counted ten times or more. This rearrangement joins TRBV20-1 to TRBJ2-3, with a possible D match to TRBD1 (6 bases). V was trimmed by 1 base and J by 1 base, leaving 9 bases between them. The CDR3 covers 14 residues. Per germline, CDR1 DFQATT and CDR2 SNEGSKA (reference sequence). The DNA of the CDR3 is TGCAGTGCTAGAGTGCCAGGGGGCACAGATACGCAGTATTTT. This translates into CSARVPGGTDTQYF.

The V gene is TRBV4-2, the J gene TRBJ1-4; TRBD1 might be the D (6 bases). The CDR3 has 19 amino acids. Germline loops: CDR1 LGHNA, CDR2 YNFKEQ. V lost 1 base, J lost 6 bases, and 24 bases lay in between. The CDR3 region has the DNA TGTGCCAGCAGCCAAGGTCAACTTGGGGGGGCGCGGGTCTATGAAAAACTGTTTTTT. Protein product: CASSQGQLGGARVYEKLFF.

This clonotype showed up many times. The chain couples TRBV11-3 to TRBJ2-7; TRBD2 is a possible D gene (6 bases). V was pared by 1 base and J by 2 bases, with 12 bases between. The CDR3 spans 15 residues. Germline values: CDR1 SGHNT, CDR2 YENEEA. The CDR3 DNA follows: TGTGCCAGCAGCTTAGTTTCGCGGGGAACCTACGAGCAGTACTTC. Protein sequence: CASSLVSRGTYEQYF.

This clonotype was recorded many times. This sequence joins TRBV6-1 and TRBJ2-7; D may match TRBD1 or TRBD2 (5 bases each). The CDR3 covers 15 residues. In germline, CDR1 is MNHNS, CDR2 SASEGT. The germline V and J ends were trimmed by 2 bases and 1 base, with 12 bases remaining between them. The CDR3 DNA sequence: TGTGCCAGCAGTGAATGGGACGTAGCGTCCTACGAGCAGTACTTC. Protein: CASSEWDVASYEQYF.

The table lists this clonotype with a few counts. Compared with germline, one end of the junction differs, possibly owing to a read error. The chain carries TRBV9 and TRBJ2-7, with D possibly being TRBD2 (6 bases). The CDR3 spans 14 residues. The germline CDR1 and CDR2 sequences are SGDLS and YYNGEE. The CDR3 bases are TGTGCCAGCAGCCCGCGGGACGGCTTAGGCGAGCAGTCCTTC. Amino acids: CASSPRDGLGEQSF. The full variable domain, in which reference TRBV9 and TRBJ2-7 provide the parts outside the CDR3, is DSGVTQTPKHLITATGQRVTLRCSPRSGDLSVYWYQQSLDQGLQFLIQYYNGEERAKGNILERFSAQQFPDLHSELNLSSLELGDSALYFCASSPRDGLGEQSFGPGTRLTVT.

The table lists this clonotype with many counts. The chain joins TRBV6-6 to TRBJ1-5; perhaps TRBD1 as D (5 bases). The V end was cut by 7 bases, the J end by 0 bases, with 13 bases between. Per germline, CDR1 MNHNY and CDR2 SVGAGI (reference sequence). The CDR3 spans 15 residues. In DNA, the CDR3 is TGTGCCAGCACCGGGACTGTTAATAGCAATCAGCCCCAGCATTTT. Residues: CASTGTVNSNQPQHF.

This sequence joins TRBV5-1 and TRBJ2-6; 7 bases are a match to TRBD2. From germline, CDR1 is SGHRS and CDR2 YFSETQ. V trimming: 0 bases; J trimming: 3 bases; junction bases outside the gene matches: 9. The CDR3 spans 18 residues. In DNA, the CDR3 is TGCGCCAGCAGCTTGGATGGCGGGGGTGTTGTTGGGGCCAACGTCCTGACTTTC. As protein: CASSLDGGGVVGANVLTF.

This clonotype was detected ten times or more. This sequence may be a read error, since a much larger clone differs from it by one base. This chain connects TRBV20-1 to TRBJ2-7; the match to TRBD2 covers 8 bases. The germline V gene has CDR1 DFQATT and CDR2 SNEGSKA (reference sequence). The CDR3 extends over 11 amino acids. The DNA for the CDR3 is TGCAGTGCTAGATACTCAGCGGGGGTCTCGTTC. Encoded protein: CSARYSAGVSF.

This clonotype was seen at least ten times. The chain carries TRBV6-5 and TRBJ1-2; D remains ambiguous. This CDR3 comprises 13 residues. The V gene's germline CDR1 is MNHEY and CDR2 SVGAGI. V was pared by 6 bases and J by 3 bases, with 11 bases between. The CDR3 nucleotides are TGTGCCAGCAGCCCCCGACCGGACTATGGCTACACCTTC. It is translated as CASSPRPDYGYTF.

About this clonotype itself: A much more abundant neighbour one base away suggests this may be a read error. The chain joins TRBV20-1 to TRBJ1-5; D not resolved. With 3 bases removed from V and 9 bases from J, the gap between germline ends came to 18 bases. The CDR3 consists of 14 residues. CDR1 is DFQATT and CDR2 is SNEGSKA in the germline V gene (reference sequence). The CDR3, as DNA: TGCAGTGCTAGCAGCTCCTTTGAACTTCCGCCCCAGCATTTT. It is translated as CSASSSFELPPQHF.

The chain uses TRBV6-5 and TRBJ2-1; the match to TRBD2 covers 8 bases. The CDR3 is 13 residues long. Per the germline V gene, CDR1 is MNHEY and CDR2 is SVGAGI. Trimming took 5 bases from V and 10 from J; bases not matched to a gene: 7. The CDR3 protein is CASSHREGWEQFF. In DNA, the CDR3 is TGTGCCAGCAGTCACCGGGAGGGGTGGGAGCAGTTCTTC.

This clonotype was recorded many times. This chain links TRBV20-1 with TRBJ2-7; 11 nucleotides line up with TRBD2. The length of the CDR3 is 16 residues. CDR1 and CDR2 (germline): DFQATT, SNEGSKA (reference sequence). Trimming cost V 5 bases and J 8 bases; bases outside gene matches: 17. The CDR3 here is CSAQKRGLADLLKQYF. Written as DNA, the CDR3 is TGCAGTGCTCAAAAAAGGGGACTAGCGGACCTTCTTAAGCAGTACTTC.

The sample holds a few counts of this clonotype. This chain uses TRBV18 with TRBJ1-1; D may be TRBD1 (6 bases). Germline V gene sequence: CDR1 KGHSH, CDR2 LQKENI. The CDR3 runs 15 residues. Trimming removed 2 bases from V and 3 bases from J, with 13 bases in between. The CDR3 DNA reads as TGTGCCAGCTCACCAACGGGGGGCTTCGACACTGAAGCTTTCTTT. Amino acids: CASSPTGGFDTEAFF.

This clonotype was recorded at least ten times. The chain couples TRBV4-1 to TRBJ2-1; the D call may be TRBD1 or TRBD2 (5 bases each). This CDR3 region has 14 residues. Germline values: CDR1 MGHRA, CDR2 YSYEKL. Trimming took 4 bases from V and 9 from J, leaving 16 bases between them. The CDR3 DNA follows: TGCGCCAGCAGCCTAGCCGGGGCAGGGAGTGAGCAGTTCTTC. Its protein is CASSLAGAGSEQFF.

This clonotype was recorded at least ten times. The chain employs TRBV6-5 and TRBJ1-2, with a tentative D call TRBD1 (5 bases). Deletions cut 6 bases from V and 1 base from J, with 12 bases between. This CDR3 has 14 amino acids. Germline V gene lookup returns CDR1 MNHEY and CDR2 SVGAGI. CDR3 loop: CASSRAEGNYGYTF. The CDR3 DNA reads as TGTGCCAGCAGCAGGGCCGAGGGTAACTATGGCTACACCTTC.

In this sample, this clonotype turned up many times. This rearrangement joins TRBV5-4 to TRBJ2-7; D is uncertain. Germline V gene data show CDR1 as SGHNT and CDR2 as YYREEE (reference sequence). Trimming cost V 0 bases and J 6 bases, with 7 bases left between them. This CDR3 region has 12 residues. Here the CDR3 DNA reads TGTGCCAGCAGCTTGGGCTGGGGCGAGCAGTACTTC. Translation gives CASSLGWGEQYF.

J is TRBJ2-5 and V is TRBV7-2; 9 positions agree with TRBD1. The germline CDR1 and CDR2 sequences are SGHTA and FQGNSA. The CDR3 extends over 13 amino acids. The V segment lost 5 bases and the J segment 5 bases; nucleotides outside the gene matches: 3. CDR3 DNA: TGTGCCAGCAGCCCTGGGACAGGGGAGACCCAGTACTTC. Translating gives CASSPGTGETQYF.

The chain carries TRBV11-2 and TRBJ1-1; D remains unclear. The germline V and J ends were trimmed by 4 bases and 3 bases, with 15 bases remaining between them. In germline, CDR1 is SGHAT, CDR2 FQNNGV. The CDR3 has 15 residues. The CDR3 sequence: CASSSRTAKDTEAFF. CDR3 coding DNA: TGTGCCAGCAGCTCCCGGACCGCCAAGGACACTGAAGCTTTCTTT.